Listed below are T cell receptor beta chains from one sample, sequenced in a study of T-cell reconstitution after alpha-beta-depleted transplantation in children. TCRdb re-analysed the PCR reads in MiXCR, keeping a single row per CDR3 protein. The data show some 400,000 distinct CDR3 sequences, roughly 20% seen once. Sequenced here: PBMCs from the stem cell graft donor, sampled from the stem cell graft. The receptors derive from a human donor who donated a stem cell graft to a child with acute myeloid leukemia. The CDR3 runs from the conserved cysteine through the conserved F or W. The D gene is left open where the match is weak. Some rows have no size entry. The others give once, few or many, or a class for an expanded clone.

size: NA
V: TRBV5-1
D: NA
J: TRBJ2-3
DNA: TGCGCCAGCAGCTGGACTCCGGTGGGGGATACGCAGTATTTT
CDR3: CASSWTPVGDTQYF

size: NA
V: TRBV20-1
D: TRBD1
J: TRBJ2-1
DNA: TGCAGTGCTAGAGATCCCAAGACAGGGGCTTATGAGCAGTTCTTC
CDR3: CSARDPKTGAYEQFF

size: once
V: TRBV4-1
D: NA
J: TRBJ2-6
DNA: TGCGCCAGCAAGGTGCTGGCTGGGGCCAACGTCCTGACTTTC
CDR3: CASKVLAGANVLTF

size: NA
V: TRBV12-3/TRBV12-4
D: NA
J: TRBJ2-7
DNA: TGTGCCAGCAGAGACTCCGGGAGAACTTACGAGCAGTACTTC
CDR3: CASRDSGRTYEQYF

size: few
V: TRBV12-3/TRBV12-4
D: NA
J: TRBJ2-7
DNA: TGTGCCAGCAGTTTATCAGTCCTCAACGAGCAGTACTTC
CDR3: CASSLSVLNEQYF

size: few
V: TRBV29-1
D: TRBD2
J: TRBJ2-1
DNA: TGCAGCGGATATAATATACATAGCGGGAGGGTCGGAAATGAGCAGTTCTTC
CDR3: CSGYNIHSGRVGNEQFF

size: many
V: TRBV20-1
D: TRBD1
J: TRBJ2-7
DNA: TGCAGTGCTGGAGGACAGGGTAGCTACGAGCAGTACTTC
CDR3: CSAGGQGSYEQYF

size: many
V: TRBV4-2
D: TRBD2
J: TRBJ2-7
DNA: TGTGCCAGCAGCCGAGAGCGGGGGACAAGCGAGCAGTACTTC
CDR3: CASSRERGTSEQYF

size: NA
V: TRBV18
D: TRBD2
J: TRBJ2-2
DNA: TGTGCCAGCTCACCAAGAATCAAGACTAGCGGGACGTTGAACACCGGGGAGCTGTTTTTT
CDR3: CASSPRIKTSGTLNTGELFF

size: many
V: TRBV20-1
D: TRBD2
J: TRBJ2-5
DNA: TGCAGTGCTAGATCTTTGCTAGCGGGAGAGACCCAGTACTTC
CDR3: CSARSLLAGETQYF

size: NA
V: TRBV4-1
D: TRBD2
J: TRBJ2-1
DNA: TGCGCCAGCAGCCTTCTGGGACTAGCGCAGCAGTTCTTC
CDR3: CASSLLGLAQQFF

size: NA
V: TRBV5-6
D: TRBD2
J: TRBJ2-5
DNA: TGTGCCAGCAGCTTGGTCCGGGAGGGCCTCCAGTACTTC
CDR3: CASSLVREGLQYF

size: NA
V: TRBV7-9
D: NA
J: TRBJ2-5
DNA: TGTGCCAGCAGCTTAACCCAGGAGCAAGAGACCCAGTACTTC
CDR3: CASSLTQEQETQYF

size: NA
V: TRBV12-3/TRBV12-4
D: NA
J: TRBJ1-5
DNA: TGTGCCAGCAGTTTAACGGGTGTTCAGCCCCAGCATTTT
CDR3: CASSLTGVQPQHF

size: many
V: TRBV4-1
D: TRBD2
J: TRBJ2-1
DNA: TGTGCCAGCAGTTTAGGGACTAGCGGGAACAATGAGCAGTTCTTC
CDR3: CASSLGTSGNNEQFF

size: NA
V: TRBV20-1
D: TRBD2
J: TRBJ2-5
DNA: TGCAGTGCTAGAGGTTGGCTAGCGGGAGGGGGGGAGACCCAGTACTTC
CDR3: CSARGWLAGGGETQYF

size: NA
V: TRBV5-5
D: TRBD2
J: TRBJ2-7
DNA: TGTGCCAGCAGCTTGGAGCGGGACCTTTTCTACGAGCAGTACTTC
CDR3: CASSLERDLFYEQYF